The TCR beta chain under discussion was sequenced for a study of T-cell memory formation after mild COVID-19. Whole-study findings and limits: Clones which contracted sat mainly in CM and EM if CD4+, and in EMRA if CD8+. That cross-reactive memory joined was suggested by some responding clones appearing in pre-infection memory.

The V gene's germline CDR1 is SGDLS and CDR2 YYNGEE. CDR3 length equals 14 residues. With 0 bases removed from V and 5 bases from J, the gap between germline ends came to 12 bases. Concerning this clonotype itself: Its antigen remains unknown.

5'RACE with constant-segment primers built TCRalpha and TCRbeta cDNA libraries with UMIs. TCRdb processed the 5' RACE reads anew with MiXCR; each CDR3 protein has one entry. The table shows some 150,000 distinct CDR3 sequences, with about 19% occurring only once. The chain recombines TRBV9 with TRBJ2-7, with D maybe TRBD2 (6 bases). The sample consisted of PBMCs or a T cell subset sorted from them (not recorded which). The sequence derives from an adult woman who had mild COVID-19 (a few samples of this study predate the infection). Cell type and time point are not known. The CDR3 spells CASSVGPRGDEQYF. CDR3 coding DNA: TGTGCCAGCAGCGTAGGACCGCGGGGCGACGAGCAGTACTTC.